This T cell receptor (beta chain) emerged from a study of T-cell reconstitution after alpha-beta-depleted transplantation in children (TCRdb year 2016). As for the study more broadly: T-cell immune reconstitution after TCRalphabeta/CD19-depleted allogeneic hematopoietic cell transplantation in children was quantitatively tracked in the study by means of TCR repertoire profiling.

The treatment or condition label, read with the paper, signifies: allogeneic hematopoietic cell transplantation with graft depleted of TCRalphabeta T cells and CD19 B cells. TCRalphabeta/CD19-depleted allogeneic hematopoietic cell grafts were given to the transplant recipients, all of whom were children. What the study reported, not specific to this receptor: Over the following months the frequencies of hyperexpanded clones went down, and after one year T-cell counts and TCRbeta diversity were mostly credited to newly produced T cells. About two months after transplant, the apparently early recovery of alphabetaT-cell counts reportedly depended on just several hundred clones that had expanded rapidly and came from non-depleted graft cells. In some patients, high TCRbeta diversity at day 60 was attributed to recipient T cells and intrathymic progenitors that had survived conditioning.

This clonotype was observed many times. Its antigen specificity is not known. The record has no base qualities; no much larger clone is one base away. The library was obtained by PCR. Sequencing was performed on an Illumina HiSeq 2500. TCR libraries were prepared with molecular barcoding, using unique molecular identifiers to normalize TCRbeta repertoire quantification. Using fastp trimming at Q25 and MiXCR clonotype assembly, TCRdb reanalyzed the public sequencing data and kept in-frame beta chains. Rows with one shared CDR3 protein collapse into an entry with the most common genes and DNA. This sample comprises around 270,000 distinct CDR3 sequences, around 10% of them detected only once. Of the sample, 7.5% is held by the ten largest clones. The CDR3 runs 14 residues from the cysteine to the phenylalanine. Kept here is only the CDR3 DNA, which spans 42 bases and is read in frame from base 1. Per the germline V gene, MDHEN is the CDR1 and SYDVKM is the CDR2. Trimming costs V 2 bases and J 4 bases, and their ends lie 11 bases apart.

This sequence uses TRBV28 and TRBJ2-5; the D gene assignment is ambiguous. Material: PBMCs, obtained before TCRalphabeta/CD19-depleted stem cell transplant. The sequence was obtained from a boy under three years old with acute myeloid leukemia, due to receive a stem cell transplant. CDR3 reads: CASSLEKEVETQYF. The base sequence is TGTGCCAGCAGTTTAGAAAAAGAGGTAGAGACCCAGTACTTC.